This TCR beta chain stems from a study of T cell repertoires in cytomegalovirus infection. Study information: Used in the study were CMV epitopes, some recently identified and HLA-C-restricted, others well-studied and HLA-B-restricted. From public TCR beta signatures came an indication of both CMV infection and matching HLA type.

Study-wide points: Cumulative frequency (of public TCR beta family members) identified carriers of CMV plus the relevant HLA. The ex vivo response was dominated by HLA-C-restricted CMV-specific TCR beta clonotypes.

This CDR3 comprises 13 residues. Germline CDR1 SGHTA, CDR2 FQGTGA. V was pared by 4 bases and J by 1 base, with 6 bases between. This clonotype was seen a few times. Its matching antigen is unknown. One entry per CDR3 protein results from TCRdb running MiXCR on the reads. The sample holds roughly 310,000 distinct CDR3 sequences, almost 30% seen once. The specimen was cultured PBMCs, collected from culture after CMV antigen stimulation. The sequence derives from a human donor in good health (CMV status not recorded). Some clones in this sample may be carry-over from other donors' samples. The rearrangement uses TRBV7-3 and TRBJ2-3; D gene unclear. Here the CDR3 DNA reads TGTGCCAGCAGCTCCCCTGGCACAGATACGCAGTATTTT. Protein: CASSSPGTDTQYF.